These 26 T cell receptor beta chains originate from one sample sequenced in a study of T cells in women clearing cervical HPV infection. Some clones are missing from TCRdb's copy, which holds only in-frame ones; the method was immunoSEQ multiplex PCR. This sample's table reports about 30,000 clones. The sample comprised blood buffy coat. The receptor source for this set is a woman between 18 and 69 years old with a cervical HPV16 infection that either progressed to CIN3+ or cleared (not recorded which).

The part of the CDR3 DNA that was read is TGTGCCAGCAGCCTACTCGGGACAGAGACTGAA. It translates to CASSLLGTETE. The entire CDR3 reads CASSLLGTETEAFF. This sequence joins TRBV11-2 and TRBJ1-1; 7 nucleotides line up with TRBD1. The read ends 3 residues early relative to the CDR3; the germline J gene fills the gap. The CDR3 is 14 amino acids. Trimming at V came to 5 bases and at J to 5 bases, leaving 8 bases not matched to a gene. Germline-derived CDR1 and CDR2 are SGHAT and FQNNGV.

As to this clone: The read ends 3 residues shy of where the CDR3 ends; the end is completed using the germline J gene. The gene calls are TRBV4-2 and TRBJ1-5, with D hard to call. There are 14 residues in the CDR3. Trimming removed 1 base at V and 4 bases at J, with 8 bases between. Germline V lookup: CDR1 LGHNA, CDR2 YNFKEQ. CDR3 in amino acids: CASSQATVNQPQHF. Incomplete CDR3 DNA: TGTGCCAGCAGCCAAGCTACAGTAAATCAGCCC.

About this clone: Read sequence stops 3 residues before the CDR3 end, and the germline J gene provides the missing end. The chain has TRBV20-1 and TRBJ2-3; weak D call: TRBD1 (6 bases). Per the germline V gene, CDR1 is DFQATT and CDR2 is SNEGSKA (reference sequence). With 0 bases removed from V and 6 bases from J, the gap between germline ends came to 19 bases. The CDR3 runs to 16 residues. CDR3 loop: CSARDVSTGIADTQYF. CDR3 DNA (partial): TGCAGTGCTAGAGATGTCTCAACAGGGATCGCGGATACG.

A remark on this clone: From the germline J gene comes the end of the CDR3, since the read stops 3 residues before it. The chain carries TRBV6-4 and TRBJ2-1; 11 bases are a match to TRBD2. CDR1 is MRHNA and CDR2 is SNTAGT in the germline V gene. The CDR3 covers 15 residues. The V and J ends lost 3 bases and 8 bases, in that order; junction bases with no gene match: 6. The CDR3 DNA, read in part, is TGTGCCAGCAGTGAAGGTACTAGCGGGAGCTATGAG. Translating gives CASSEGTSGSYE. The whole CDR3 sequence reads CASSEGTSGSYEQFF.

On this clone itself: Read coverage stops 3 residues before the CDR3 terminus; the germline J gene supplies the remainder. The V call is TRBV5-6, the J call TRBJ2-3, with TRBD2 matching over 7 bases. This CDR3 has 15 residues. Germline CDR1 reads SGHDT; CDR2 reads YYEEEE. The V segment lost 1 base and the J segment 2 bases; nucleotides outside the gene matches: 4. The CDR3 reads CASSLSSGNTDTQYF. The CDR3 DNA, read in part, is TGTGCCAGCAGCTTGTCGAGCGGGAACACAGATACG. Full variable domain (rest looked up from reference TRBV5-6 and TRBJ2-3): DAGVTQSPTHLIKTRGQQVTLRCSPKSGHDTVSWYQQALGQGPQFIFQYYEEEERQRGNFPDRFSGHQFPNYSSELNVNALLLGDSALYLCASSLSSGNTDTQYFGPGTRLTVL.

Worth noting for this clone: Read coverage stops 3 residues before the CDR3 terminus; the germline J gene supplies the remainder. The chain joins TRBV20-1 to TRBJ2-2; D is possibly TRBD1 (5 bases). Germline CDR1 reads DFQATT; CDR2 reads SNEGSKA (reference sequence). CDR3 length equals 12 residues. V dropped 3 bases and J dropped 4 bases, with 6 bases sitting between them. The part of the CDR3 DNA that was read is TGCAGTGCTAGGGACACCACCGGGGAG. Residues: CSARDTTGE. The CDR3 in its entirety is CSARDTTGELFF.

Concerning this clone: Coverage ceases 3 residues before the CDR3 finishes, and the germline J gene fills in the end. The chain couples TRBV30 to TRBJ2-5, with D possibly matching TRBD2 (6 bases). V was clipped by 2 bases and J by 4 bases, with 17 bases between them. The germline V gene encodes CDR1 GTSNPN and CDR2 SVGIG (reference sequence). CDR3 length: 15 residues. The CDR3 sequence is CAWSQGLGVGETQYF. The covered CDR3 bases are TGTGCCTGGAGTCAGGGACTTGGGGTTGGAGAGACC.

In the case of this clone: Read data end 3 residues before the CDR3 end; the end is taken from the germline J gene. The chain employs TRBV28 and TRBJ2-3; maybe TRBD2 (6 bases). V was trimmed by 3 bases and J by 5 bases, leaving 15 bases between them. The length of the CDR3 is 15 residues. Germline values: CDR1 MDHEN, CDR2 SYDVKM. The CDR3: CASSFPRSGRDTQYF. The covered CDR3 bases are TGTGCCAGCAGTTTTCCCCGAAGCGGGCGAGATACG.

As to this clone: The CDR3 end falls 3 residues outside the read, so it is completed with the germline J gene. This chain joins TRBV19 and TRBJ1-2, with D perhaps matching TRBD1 (6 bases). The CDR3 is 15 residues long. Germline lookup yields CDR1 LNHDA and CDR2 SQIVND (reference sequence). The CDR3 bases that were read are TGTGCCACCGGCGACTGGACAGCGAGCTCCTACGAC. Translated: CATGDWTASSYD. The full CDR3 reads CATGDWTASSYDYTF.

A word on this clone: The read ends 3 residues shy of where the CDR3 ends; the end is completed using the germline J gene. The rearrangement links TRBV5-1 to TRBJ2-3; D may match TRBD1 or TRBD2 (5 bases each). The length of the CDR3 is 12 residues. With 4 bases removed from V and 6 bases from J, the gap between germline ends came to 9 bases. The germline CDR1 and CDR2 sequences are SGHRS and YFSETQ. The sequenced part of the CDR3 DNA is TGCGCCAGCAGCCACGAGGGGGATACG. It translates to CASSHEGDT. The CDR3 reads in full as CASSHEGDTQYF.

On this clone: The sequence runs out 3 residues before the end of the CDR3; the remainder is reconstructed from the germline J gene. The chain employs TRBV23-1 and TRBJ2-7, with TRBD2 matching over 11 bases. TRBV23-1 is classed as an ORF, of uncertain function. The CDR3 loop spans 16 amino acids. The V and J ends lost 3 bases and 0 bases, in that order; junction bases with no gene match: 4. CDR3 sequence: CASSHLAGGYSYEQYF. The part of the CDR3 DNA that was read is TGCGCCAGCAGTCACCTAGCGGGGGGCTACTCCTACGAG.

Remarks on this clone: The CDR3 goes on 3 residues after the read ends, and that part is filled in from the germline J gene. This chain connects TRBV12-5 to TRBJ2-1, with 9 bases matching TRBD2. The junction had 5 bases not matched to a gene; V was cut back by 7 bases and J by 1 base. Germline V gene lookup returns CDR1 LGHNT and CDR2 FRNRAP. This CDR3 comprises 15 residues. The part of the CDR3 DNA that was read is TGTGCTAGTGCCCTGGGACTAGCTTCCTACAATGAG. Translated: CASALGLASYNE. The CDR3 in full is CASALGLASYNEQFF.

As to this clone: The read halts 3 residues ahead of the CDR3 end, with the missing end drawn from the germline J gene. The J gene is TRBJ2-3, the V gene TRBV6-1, with 8 positions matching TRBD1. The CDR3 spans 15 residues. Per the germline V gene, CDR1 is MNHNS and CDR2 is SASEGT. V shed 4 bases and J 3 bases; nucleotides not matched to a gene: 6. The covered CDR3 bases are TGTGCCAGCAGTGCCTCAACAGGGGGGACAGATACG. Protein product: CASSASTGGTDT. The complete CDR3 sequence is CASSASTGGTDTQYF.

Concerning this clone itself: The observed sequence ends 3 residues before the CDR3 terminus, with the missing tail filled in from the germline J gene. The genes are TRBV18 and TRBJ2-3, with D unresolved. With 3 bases removed from V and 3 bases from J, the gap between germline ends came to 7 bases. The CDR3 has 13 amino acids. The germline V gene encodes CDR1 KGHSH and CDR2 LQKENI. CDR3 region: CASSPDLTDTQYF. The CDR3 bases that were read are TGTGCCAGCTCACCTGACTTAACAGATACG.

A note on this clone: The read stops 3 residues short of the end of the CDR3; the missing end is completed from the germline J gene. The genes are TRBV19 and TRBJ2-6, with D possibly being TRBD1 (6 bases). The V end lost 7 bases, the J end lost 0 bases, and 16 bases lay between the germline ends. The CDR3 consists of 17 residues. Per the germline V gene, CDR1 is LNHDA and CDR2 is SQIVND (reference sequence). The CDR3 region is CASTEGTGPSGANVLTF. Incomplete CDR3 DNA: TGTGCCAGTACCGAGGGCACAGGGCCCTCTGGGGCCAACGTC. Full variable domain (remainder filled in from reference TRBV19 and TRBJ2-6): DGGITQSPKYLFRKEGQNVTLSCEQNLNHDAMYWYRQDPGQGLRLIYYSQIVNDFQKGDIAEGYSVSREKKESFPLTVTSAQKNPTAFYLCASTEGTGPSGANVLTFGAGSRLTVL.

Turning to this clone: Read data end 3 residues before the CDR3 end; the end is taken from the germline J gene. V and J are TRBV7-9 and TRBJ1-3, with a tentative D call TRBD1 (6 bases). Germline assignment: CDR1 SEHNR and CDR2 FQNEAQ (reference sequence). V shed 5 bases and J shed 3 bases, with 14 bases lying between them. The CDR3 length is 15 residues. The CDR3 reads CASSPGESNGNTIYF. The sequenced part of the CDR3 DNA is TGTGCCAGCAGCCCAGGGGAATCCAATGGAAACACC.

As regards this clone: Sequencing ends 3 residues short of the CDR3 end; the germline J gene provides the rest. This chain uses TRBV7-6 with TRBJ2-2; 10 nucleotides match TRBD2. The length of the CDR3 is 18 residues. The V gene's germline CDR1 is SGHVS and CDR2 FNYEAQ. J lost 6 bases, V lost 1 base, and 11 bases had no gene match. CDR3 residues: CASSLESGLAVRSGELFF. CDR3 bases read: TGTGCCAGCAGCTTAGAGAGCGGACTAGCGGTACGGTCCGGGGAG.

A remark on this clone: The sequenced fragment ends 3 residues before the CDR3 boundary, so the rest is inferred from the germline J gene. The V call is TRBV20-1, the J call TRBJ2-3; 8 bases match TRBD1. Per the germline V gene, CDR1 is DFQATT and CDR2 is SNEGSKA (reference sequence). The CDR3 spans 13 residues. The covered CDR3 bases are TGCAGTGCTAACTTAGTGGGGGACAGGTCG. It specifies CSANLVGDRS. The full CDR3 reads CSANLVGDRSQYF.

As regards this clone: The CDR3 extends 3 residues past the end of the read, so its final part is completed from the germline J gene. This rearrangement joins TRBV19 to TRBJ2-1; 8 nucleotides line up with TRBD2. This CDR3 spans 14 amino acids. Germline CDR1 is LNHDA and CDR2 is SQIVND (reference sequence). V shed 4 bases, J shed 7 bases, and the junction held 6 bases outside the gene matches. CDR3 bases read: TGTGCCAGTAGTAAGGGACTAGATAAGAATGAG. This translates into CASSKGLDKNE. The whole CDR3 protein is CASSKGLDKNEQFF.

CDR3 residues: CASSIKETGRYEQYF. The part of the CDR3 DNA that was read is TGTGCCAGTAGTATTAAAGAGACAGGGCGCTACGAG. The chain combines TRBV19 with TRBJ2-7; 7 positions agree with TRBD1. The CDR3 goes on 3 residues after the read ends, and that part is filled in from the germline J gene. V lost 3 bases to trimming and J lost 3 bases; unmatched junction nucleotides: 8. The CDR3 runs 15 residues. CDR1 LNHDA and CDR2 SQIVND come from the germline V gene (reference sequence).

This clone counts as medium-sized (0.01 to 0.1%) by frequency. The read falls 3 residues short of the CDR3 end, and the missing part is taken from the germline J gene. The V and J genes are TRBV2 and TRBJ2-2, with D possibly matching TRBD1 (5 bases). Per the germline V gene, CDR1 is SNHLY and CDR2 is FYNNEI. There are 12 residues in the CDR3. V lost 6 bases to trimming and J lost 7 bases, with 9 bases between them. Incomplete CDR3 DNA: TGTGCCAGCAGACAGGACATCGGGGAG. It specifies CASRQDIGE. From start to end, the CDR3 is CASRQDIGELFF.

A note on this clone: Sequencing ends 3 residues short of the CDR3 end; the germline J gene provides the rest. The chain joins TRBV5-1 to TRBJ2-3; 7 bases are a match to TRBD2. Trimming cost V 1 base and J 3 bases; bases outside gene matches: 8. CDR3 length equals 16 residues. Germline values: CDR1 SGHRS, CDR2 YFSETQ. CDR3 sequence reads: CASSLKSGGGTDTQYF. CDR3 DNA, as far as it was read: TGCGCCAGCAGCTTGAAGTCGGGCGGGGGAACAGATACG.

As regards this clone: The read falls 3 residues short of the CDR3 end, and the missing part is taken from the germline J gene. V gene TRBV19 combines with J gene TRBJ2-3; 8 nucleotides match TRBD2. The CDR3 consists of 16 residues. The germline gives CDR1 LNHDA, CDR2 SQIVND (reference sequence). The CDR3 is CASSMLRGALQEAQYF. The CDR3 DNA, read in part, is TGTGCCAGTAGTATGTTGCGGGGGGCCCTCCAAGAGGCG. The whole variable domain, filled in from reference TRBV19 and TRBJ2-3, reads DGGITQSPKYLFRKEGQNVTLSCEQNLNHDAMYWYRQDPGQGLRLIYYSQIVNDFQKGDIAEGYSVSREKKESFPLTVTSAQKNPTAFYLCASSMLRGALQEAQYFGPGTRLTVL.

The CDR3 spells CASSSRTGKPQHF. CDR3 DNA (partial): TGTGCCAGCAGCTCCAGGACAGGGAAGCCC. V is TRBV7-2 and J is TRBJ1-5, with 8 bases matching TRBD1. The CDR3 end lies 3 residues beyond the end of the read and is filled in from the germline J gene. From germline, CDR1 is SGHTA and CDR2 FQGNSA. The CDR3 contains 13 residues. The V gene end was trimmed by 4 bases and the J gene end by 8 bases; junction bases not matched to a gene: 4.

Notes on this clone: The read ends 3 residues early relative to the CDR3; the germline J gene fills the gap. The V and J genes are TRBV30 and TRBJ2-3; 11 bases agree with TRBD2. The CDR3 spans 15 residues. J was trimmed by 4 bases and V by 4 bases; bases with no gene match: 7. Germline loops: CDR1 GTSNPN, CDR2 SVGIG (reference sequence). CDR3 bases read: TGTGCCTGGATGCCAGGGGGACTAGCGGCAGATACG. It is translated as CAWMPGGLAADT. The whole CDR3 reads CAWMPGGLAADTQYF.

About this clone: The read halts 3 residues ahead of the CDR3 end, with the missing end drawn from the germline J gene. V usage is TRBV5-6 and J usage is TRBJ2-3; D may be TRBD1 (6 bases). The V gene's germline CDR1 is SGHDT and CDR2 YYEEEE. This CDR3 has 14 residues. Incomplete CDR3 DNA: TGTGCCAGCAGCCTTGGGCAGGGGCGGGTTTCG. Its protein is CASSLGQGRVS. The full CDR3 reads CASSLGQGRVSQYF.